This TCR beta chain emerged from a study of blood T cell repertoires in COVID-19. In the study overall: COVID-19 samples, acute and convalescent, were from the United States, Italy and Spain. PBMCs, B-cell-depleted T cells, or T cells provided the cDNA or gDNA that made up the material.

Per the original methods: Estimation of nucleated cell counts relied on the amplification of reference gene primers. Sequencing was performed with immunoSEQ multiplex PCR; in TCRdb, only in-frame clones are kept and a portion is missing. The DNA gave D and trimming, while V, J and clone size come from that table. The table lists roughly 65,000 clones, approximately 93% of them singletons. The CDR3 length is 16 residues. In germline, CDR1 is KGHSH, CDR2 LQKENI. V was pared by 0 bases and J by 6 bases, with 4 bases of the junction left unmatched. The sample comprised peripheral blood. This chain joins TRBV18 and TRBJ2-1, with 11 bases aligning to TRBD1. The sequence was obtained from a man between 70 and 80 years old with active COVID-19. The CDR3 nucleotides are TGTGCCAGCTCACCACCCTCCGGGACAGGGGGCAATGAGCAGTTCTTC. It encodes CASSPPSGTGGNEQFF.